This T cell receptor (beta chain) was captured by sequencing in a study of PD-L1 blockade in urothelial cancer. Overall study: The patients first took atezolizumab around 2014, receiving 1,200 mg intravenously every 3 weeks. Findings and limits, study-wide: Having blood TCR clonality under the median before treatment predicted better survival.

This clone was seen a single time. Antigen specificity is unknown. All patients carried locally advanced or metastatic urothelial carcinoma. Germline V CDR1 and CDR2: SGDLS, YYNGEE. The CDR3 consists of 14 residues. With 0 bases clipped from V and 6 bases from J, the junction kept 2 bases outside the gene matches. Sequencing used immunoSEQ multiplex PCR; TCRdb keeps in-frame clones, though not all of them. The sample comprises roughly 87,000 clones, roughly 87% of which are singletons, and 4.5% to 7% rests with the top ten. This receptor was identified in a woman aged 65 to 85 with urothelial cancer. This rearrangement joins TRBV9 to TRBJ2-2; 7 bases align to TRBD1. Sequenced here: PBMCs, sampled around atezolizumab (anti-PD-L1) treatment. CDR3: CASSVARGSGELFF. The CDR3 nucleotides are TGTGCCAGCAGCGTAGCCAGGGGGTCCGGGGAGCTGTTTTTT.